This T cell receptor beta chain was sequenced in a study of response to subunit inactivated influenza vaccine. Regarding the study as a whole: The authors put forward the suggestion that each seasonal influenza vaccination may bring in only a limited number of new T cells.

TCRdb re-called the RT-PCR reads with MiXCR, one entry per CDR3 protein. The table records about 520,000 distinct CDR3 sequences, roughly 23% of them present only once. Concerning this clonotype: Its specificity is unknown.

V lost 6 bases, J lost 2 bases, and 8 bases stayed unmatched. The germline CDR1 and CDR2 sequences are DFQATT and SNEGSKA (reference sequence). This CDR3 spans 15 amino acids. The chain employs TRBV20-1 and TRBJ2-3; 10 nucleotides agree with TRBD2. The sample here was CD4+ T cells sorted from PBMCs, taken less than 6 days after vaccination. This sequence originates from a man aged 45-60 years who received an inactivated influenza vaccine. CDR3 region: CSAPASGRYTDTQYF. The CDR3 coding sequence is TGCAGTGCACCTGCTAGCGGGAGATACACAGATACGCAGTATTTT.